A single sample gave rise to the 10 T cell receptor beta chains below, sequenced in a study of control samples from healthy donors and cancer patients. Only in-frame clones appear in the TCRdb table, and some are missing; sequencing was by immunoSEQ multiplex PCR. This sample yields about 150,000 clones, of which 93% are seen a single time; 2% to 2.5% belongs to the top ten. Sequencing was carried out using blood. The receptors derive from a man aged 45-60 years in good health.

The chain combines TRBV6-5 with TRBJ2-7; tentative D call: TRBD1 (7 bases). The CDR3 length is 14 residues. V lost 7 bases to trimming and J lost 0 bases, with 13 bases between them. The germline gives CDR1 MNHEY, CDR2 SVGAGI. Written as DNA, the CDR3 is TGTGCCAGCAACAGGGGACTTAGCTCCTACGAGCAGTACTTC. Protein: CASNRGLSSYEQYF.

V usage is TRBV6-5 and J usage is TRBJ2-5; 7 positions match TRBD1. Trimming cost V 10 bases and J 4 bases; bases outside gene matches: 9. The length of the CDR3 is 13 residues. Germline-derived CDR1 and CDR2 are MNHEY and SVGAGI. The CDR3 sequence: CATLRQGLETQYF. The CDR3 coding sequence is TGTGCCACCTTAAGACAGGGCTTAGAGACCCAGTACTTC.

The V gene is TRBV18, the J gene TRBJ2-3; 13 bases match TRBD2. V lost 3 bases, J lost 4 bases, and 10 bases stayed unmatched. The CDR3 is 18 amino acids. CDR1 and CDR2 (germline): KGHSH, LQKENI. In DNA form, the CDR3 reads TGTGCCAGCTCACCTCGAGGGACTAGCGGGATTACCGCAGATACGCAGTATTTT. It is translated as CASSPRGTSGITADTQYF. Combining the CDR3 with reference TRBV18 and TRBJ2-3 gives the whole variable domain NAGVMQNPRHLVRRRGQEARLRCSPMKGHSHVYWYRQLPEEGLKFMVYLQKENIIDESGMPKERFSAEFPKEGPSILRIQQVVRGDSAAYFCASSPRGTSGITADTQYFGPGTRLTVL.

J is TRBJ1-5 and V is TRBV5-6; perhaps TRBD1 as D (5 bases). This CDR3 has 15 residues. The V end was cut by 0 bases, the J end by 7 bases, with 14 bases between. Germline CDR1 and CDR2: SGHDT and YYEEEE. Here the CDR3 DNA reads TGTGCCAGCAGCTTGGGACCCGACGGGGGGCAGCCCCAGCATTTT. It specifies CASSLGPDGGQPQHF.

The J gene is TRBJ2-1, the V gene TRBV4-1; 14 bases align to TRBD2. With 3 bases clipped from V and 3 bases from J, the junction kept 1 base outside the gene matches. This CDR3 has 16 amino acids. CDR1 is MGHRA, CDR2 YSYEKL, per germline. CDR3 sequence reads: CASSHGTSGSYNEQFF. The CDR3 region has the DNA TGCGCCAGCAGCCATGGGACTAGCGGGAGCTACAATGAGCAGTTCTTC.

In this sample, this clone turned up a few times. The chain links TRBV11-2 to TRBJ2-7; 10 bases fit TRBD2. The CDR3 covers 19 residues. Looked up from germline, CDR1 is SGHAT and CDR2 is FQNNGV. V shed 4 bases and J 2 bases; nucleotides not matched to a gene: 17. The CDR3 here is CASSSQGLWTSGTTYEQYF. CDR3 sequence (DNA): TGTGCCAGCAGCTCACAGGGTCTCTGGACTAGCGGAACAACCTACGAGCAGTACTTC.

This chain links TRBV6-6 with TRBJ1-1; 9 bases map to TRBD1. The length of the CDR3 is 13 residues. Looked up from germline, CDR1 is MNHNY and CDR2 is SVGAGI (reference sequence). Trimming cost V 6 bases and J 1 base; bases outside gene matches: 0. The CDR3 nucleotides are TGTGCCAGCAGACAGGGGGCGAACACTGAAGCTTTCTTT. It translates to CASRQGANTEAFF.

This sequence joins TRBV30 and TRBJ2-7; D perhaps matches TRBD2 (5 bases). The CDR3 is made up of 13 amino acids. Trimming removed 0 bases from V and 6 bases from J, with 12 bases in between. Germline CDR1 is GTSNPN and CDR2 is SVGIG (reference sequence). The CDR3 region has the DNA TGTGCCTGGAGTGTTCTAGCCCGGGGCGAGCAGTACTTC. The encoded protein is CAWSVLARGEQYF. Looking up the rest from reference TRBV30 and TRBJ2-7 gives the full variable domain: SQTIHQWPATLVQPVGSPLSLECTVEGTSNPNLYWYRQAAGRGLQLLFYSVGIGQISSEVPQNLSASRPQDRQFILSSKKLLLSDSGFYLCAWSVLARGEQYFGPGTRLTVT.

V and J are TRBV7-2 and TRBJ2-2, with a weak D call TRBD2 (5 bases). The CDR3 length is 14 residues. Trimming removed 2 bases at V and 4 bases at J, with 8 bases between. Germline V CDR1 and CDR2: SGHTA, FQGNSA. Written as DNA, the CDR3 is TGTGCCAGCAGCTTAACTGGAGGCACCGGGGAGCTGTTTTTT. Its translation is CASSLTGGTGELFF.

This sequence joins TRBV25-1 and TRBJ1-1, with 8 bases that match TRBD1. The length of the CDR3 is 18 residues. After removal of 4 bases from V and 4 bases from J, the junction contained 17 bases not matched to a gene. From germline, CDR1 is MGHDK and CDR2 SYGVNS. The CDR3 spells CASSVSGGTGGSGTEAFF. Written as DNA, the CDR3 is TGTGCCAGCAGTGTCTCGGGGGGGACAGGAGGTTCGGGCACTGAAGCTTTCTTT.